The clone carrying this T cell receptor (beta chain) has ten or more counts. The antigen is unknown. This sample was included in a study of T-cell memory formation after mild COVID-19. The study's findings and limits: The main location of contracting CD4+ clones was CM and EM, and that of contracting CD8+ clones was EMRA. Among clones contracting day 15 to 85, CD4/CD8 was balanced, whereas later expanders leaned CD4+.

From germline, CDR1 is ENHRY and CDR2 SYGVKD. The CDR3 is 13 residues long. The V gene end was trimmed by 4 bases and the J gene end by 2 bases; junction bases not matched to a gene: 0. TCRdb passed the 5' RACE reads through MiXCR, listing each CDR3 protein once. The table shows 100,000 to 150,000 distinct CDR3 sequences, with around 15% occurring only once. The sample taken for sequencing was PBMCs or a T cell subset sorted from them (not recorded which). The gene calls are TRBV10-3 and TRBJ2-5; 8 bases map to TRBD1. This sequence originates from a man between 18 and 29 years old who had mild COVID-19 (a few samples of this study predate the infection). Cell type and time point are not known. CDR3 in amino acids: CAISGTGQETQYF. The DNA for the CDR3 is TGTGCCATCAGTGGGACAGGGCAAGAGACCCAGTACTTC.